A selection of T cell receptor beta chains follows, all from one sample in a study of blood T cell repertoires in COVID-19. TCRdb's copy holds only in-frame clones and misses some; the assay was immunoSEQ multiplex PCR. The table includes about 260,000 clones, 88% detected once. Source material: peripheral blood. The origin of the receptors is a woman in her twenties or thirties with COVID-19, enrolled during active disease. Each CDR3 is given with its conserved first and last residue. The order of the fields is clone size, D gene, V gene, J gene, CDR3 DNA, CDR3 protein. The D gene is left open where the match is weak. Size is omitted from some rows. Given values are once, few, many or a class for expanded clones.

.	TRBD2	TRBV11-2	TRBJ2-7	TGTGCCAGCAGCTTGGGGCCAGGACTAGCGGGAGCCGAGCAGTACTTC	CASSLGPGLAGAEQYF
.	.	TRBV11-2	TRBJ1-5	TGTGCCAGCAGCTTAGCCTACAATCAGCCCCAGCATTTT	CASSLAYNQPQHF
.	TRBD1	TRBV27	TRBJ1-3	TGTGCCAGCAGTTTGGACAGGGGAAACACCATATATTTT	CASSLDRGNTIYF
.	.	TRBV11-2	TRBJ2-5	TGTGCCAGCAGCTTAGATAATGGCAGCCAAGAGACCCAGTACTTC	CASSLDNGSQETQYF
.	.	TRBV14	TRBJ1-1	TGTGCCAGCAGCCGAACACAGGGTAGGGGCGACACTGAAGCTTTCTTT	CASSRTQGRGDTEAFF
few	TRBD1	TRBV24-1	TRBJ2-2	TGTGCCACCAGTGATTGGGGACAGGGAGGAACCGGGGAGCTGTTTTTT	CATSDWGQGGTGELFF
.	TRBD1	TRBV7-6	TRBJ2-7	TGTGCCAGCAGCGCCCGGGACAGGCTCGCCTACGAGCAGTACTTC	CASSARDRLAYEQYF
.	TRBD2	TRBV7-8	TRBJ2-2	TGTGCCAGCAGCTTAAGCGGGGCCGGCGGGGAGCTGTTTTTT	CASSLSGAGGELFF
.	TRBD2	TRBV4-3	TRBJ2-3	TGCGCCAGCAGCCAGGGGGCGGGAGGAAGGGATACGCAGTATTTT	CASSQGAGGRDTQYF
.	.	TRBV6-4	TRBJ2-3	TGTGCCAGCAGCCCTCGGGGGGCGGGAGTAGCAGATACGCAGTATTTT	CASSPRGAGVADTQYF
.	TRBD1	TRBV19	TRBJ1-5	TGTGCCAGTAGTCCCGGACAGGGGCCCTATAGCAATCAGCCCCAGCATTTT	CASSPGQGPYSNQPQHF
.	TRBD1	TRBV6-5	TRBJ2-1	TGTGCCAGCAGCAGGACAGGGGGAGCCTACAATGAGCAGTTCTTC	CASSRTGGAYNEQFF
.	TRBD2	TRBV6-5	TRBJ2-3	TGTGCCAGCAGTTACTTTAGCGGGAGCGCAGATACGCAGTATTTT	CASSYFSGSADTQYF
.	TRBD1	TRBV25-1	TRBJ1-5	TGTGCCAGCAGTGTGACAGGGAGTGAAGACCAGCCCCAGCATTTT	CASSVTGSEDQPQHF
.	.	TRBV28	TRBJ2-1	TGTGCCAGCAGTTTCGTGCAGGTGGGGGGCTACAATGAGCAGTTCTTC	CASSFVQVGGYNEQFF
medium-sized	.	TRBV19	TRBJ2-1	TGTGCCAGTAGTATTGGGACTGCGGGTGTTGTCTTCTTC	CASSIGTAGVVFF
.	.	TRBV7-3	TRBJ1-3	TGTGCCAGCAGCTTTGGCGGGGAAGGAAACACCATATATTTT	CASSFGGEGNTIYF
.	.	TRBV27	TRBJ1-4	TGTGCCAGCAGTTTTGGCCTCAGGGGTGAAAAACTGTTTTTT	CASSFGLRGEKLFF
.	.	TRBV5-1	TRBJ1-4	TGCGCCAGCAGCGTGGACGGTGAAAAACTGTTTTTT	CASSVDGEKLFF
.	.	TRBV28	TRBJ1-4	TGTGCCAGCAAGGGGGGGGAAAAACTGTTTTTT	CASKGGEKLFF
few	TRBD2	TRBV5-5	TRBJ2-1	TGTGCCAGCAGCCCGGGGACTAGCGGGTACCAGTTCTTC	CASSPGTSGYQFF
.	TRBD1	TRBV12-5	TRBJ2-7	TGTGCTAGTGGTCCCCCATTGGGACAGGGGAGTCTCGAGCAGTACTTC	CASGPPLGQGSLEQYF
.	TRBD2	TRBV9	TRBJ2-3	TGTGCCAGCACTAGCGGCGGCACAGATACGCAGTATTTT	CASTSGGTDTQYF
few	.	TRBV30	TRBJ1-6	TGTGCCTGGAGTGTTGGCAGAAATAATTCACCCCTCCACTTT	CAWSVGRNNSPLHF
.	TRBD1	TRBV19	TRBJ2-2	TGTGCCAGTAGTATATCCAAGACAGGGGCCTACACCGGGGAGCTGTTTTTT	CASSISKTGAYTGELFF
.	.	TRBV28	TRBJ1-1	TGTGCCAGCAGTTTCTACACTGAAGCTTTCTTT	CASSFYTEAFF
few	.	TRBV27	TRBJ1-2	TGTGCCAGCAGTCCGGGGTCGCTTTTAGGCGGCTACACCTTC	CASSPGSLLGGYTF
.	TRBD2	TRBV6-1	TRBJ2-1	TGTGCCAGCAGTGAAGAGTTTGCGGGAGTGAAACATGAGCAGTTCTTC	CASSEEFAGVKHEQFF
.	.	TRBV6-5	TRBJ2-7	TGTGCCAGCAGTTACCGGTACGAGCAGTACTTC	CASSYRYEQYF
.	.	TRBV9	TRBJ2-7	TGTGCCAGCAGCGTAGCAGCGGGTGAGTCCTACGAGCAGTACTTC	CASSVAAGESYEQYF
.	.	TRBV5-8	TRBJ1-1	TGTGCCAGCAGCTTGGTAGGGAGGGAGGTGTTAAACACTGAAGCTTTCTTT	CASSLVGREVLNTEAFF
.	TRBD1	TRBV6-5	TRBJ2-1	TGTGCCAGCAGTTACTGGGGACAGGACAATGAGCAGTTCTTC	CASSYWGQDNEQFF
few	.	TRBV6-2/TRBV6-3	TRBJ2-7	TGTGCCAGCAGTATCAGGTACGAGCAGTACTTC	CASSIRYEQYF
.	.	TRBV7-8	TRBJ1-2	TGTGCCAGCAGCTTAGCGACAGGCAACTATGGCTACACCTTC	CASSLATGNYGYTF
.	TRBD1	TRBV7-8	TRBJ1-1	TGTGCCAGCAGCCTCACCGACAGGGGGTGGACCACTGAAGCTTTCTTT	CASSLTDRGWTTEAFF
.	.	TRBV11-2	TRBJ2-5	TGTGCCAGCAGCTTAGACAGGGTCGAGACCCAGTACTTC	CASSLDRVETQYF
.	.	TRBV5-6	TRBJ1-2	TGTGCCAGCAGCTTGGAAGTGGGGAGGGGCTACACCTTC	CASSLEVGRGYTF
few	.	TRBV7-2	TRBJ1-1	TGTGCCAGCAACGGACAGTTTGAAGCTTTCTTT	CASNGQFEAFF
.	.	TRBV28	TRBJ1-1	TGTGCCAGCACACGGAGGAGGGGCGACACTGAAGCTTTCTTT	CASTRRRGDTEAFF
.	TRBD1	TRBV2	TRBJ2-5	TGTGCCAGCAGTTGGACAGGTCAAGGGAAGACCCAGTACTTC	CASSWTGQGKTQYF
.	TRBD2	TRBV5-1	TRBJ2-7	TGCGCCAGCAGCAGGACTAGTGGGTCCTACGAGCAGTACTTC	CASSRTSGSYEQYF
.	TRBD2	TRBV5-4	TRBJ2-3	TGTGCCAGCAGCGCAAGCGGGAGATTGGATACGCAGTATTTT	CASSASGRLDTQYF
.	.	TRBV28	TRBJ1-1	TGTGCCAGCAGTTTCACTCGTCCAATGAACACTGAAGCTTTCTTT	CASSFTRPMNTEAFF
once	TRBD1	TRBV24-1	TRBJ2-2	TGTGCCACCAGTGATAACAGGGGGGCGAACACCGGGGAGCTGTTTTTT	CATSDNRGANTGELFF
few	TRBD2	TRBV10-2	TRBJ2-2	TGCGCCAGCAATGAAGCGGGGCTAACCGGGGAGCTGTTTTTT	CASNEAGLTGELFF
.	.	TRBV5-6	TRBJ1-2	TGTGCCAGCAGCCTAAGAAACTATGGCTACACCTTC	CASSLRNYGYTF
.	.	TRBV3-1/TRBV3-2	TRBJ2-2	TGTGCCAGCAGCCGCGGGACTGCTAACACCGGGGAGCTGTTTTTT	CASSRGTANTGELFF
.	.	TRBV5-4	TRBJ2-7	TGTGCCAGCAGCTCGGGCGGACAGTCCTACGAGCAGTACTTC	CASSSGGQSYEQYF
.	.	TRBV5-1	TRBJ2-7	TGCGCCAGCAGCTTCACGGGAGACGAGCAGTACTTC	CASSFTGDEQYF
.	.	TRBV10-3	TRBJ1-2	TGTGCCATCAGTGAGACAGGGTCCCACTATGGCTACACCTTC	CAISETGSHYGYTF
.	TRBD1	TRBV5-4	TRBJ1-1	TGTGCCAGCAGCCCGCAGGGGGTAAACACTGAAGCTTTCTTT	CASSPQGVNTEAFF